Sequencing of this TCR beta chain was carried out in a study of Graves' ophthalmopathy and Graves' hyperthyroidism. RNA transcripts provided the template for amplifying TCR beta CDR3 regions. In the first round, RT-PCR was carried out with HTBI primers, and a multiplex PCR formed the second round. TCRdb re-called the multiplex PCR reads with MiXCR, one entry per CDR3 protein. This table has about 500,000 distinct CDR3 sequences, about 35% appearing once. This clonotype came up many times. Lactation, pregnancy, uncontrolled infections and other autoimmune diseases were all grounds for excluding patients. The germline gives CDR1 SEHNR, CDR2 FQNEAQ (reference sequence). Between the trimmed V and J ends, which lost 5 bases and 7 bases, there was a span of 12 bases. There are 14 residues in the CDR3.

The TCR comes from an adult man with Graves' hyperthyroidism. Sequencing was carried out using peripheral blood or thyroid tissue (not recorded which). The gene calls are TRBV7-9 and TRBJ1-6, with D possibly matching TRBD1 (5 bases). This CDR3 is CASSKTVNNSPLHF. The DNA of the CDR3 is TGTGCCAGCAGCAAGACAGTGAACAATTCACCCCTCCACTTT. Full variable domain (outside the CDR3, taken from reference TRBV7-9 and TRBJ1-6): DTGVSQNPRHKITKRGQNVTFRCDPISEHNRLYWYRQTLGQGPEFLTYFQNEAQLEKSRLLSDRFSAERPKGSFSTLEIQRTEQGDSAMYLCASSKTVNNSPLHFGNGTRLTVT.